This T cell receptor beta chain was sequenced in a study of cytomegalovirus exposure and HLA in healthy donors. On the study more broadly: The 130 or so validation repertoires, a later analysis reported, used the same platform as the 650 to 800 repertoires from the first cohort.

On this clone itself: The antigen is unknown.

Repertoires were generated with immunoSEQ multiplex PCR, while TCRdb's copy carries only in-frame clones and drops some. Among 250,000 to 400,000 clones listed, about 85% were seen once. Germline trimming cut 5 bases from V and 6 bases from J; bases unmatched to any gene: 14. From germline, CDR1 is SEHNR and CDR2 FQNEAQ (reference sequence). The CDR3 extends over 16 amino acids. General study findings and limits: 164 TCR beta chains were listed as cytomegalovirus-associated. According to a later analysis, TCR clusters from the first cohort tended to co-occur in the roughly 110 validation repertoires.

This TCR was sampled from a woman in her 30s in good health and CMV-seropositive. The sequencing sample was made of PBMCs. This chain links TRBV7-9 with TRBJ1-1; 8 positions match TRBD1. CDR3 sequence reads: CASSPRTGTLISEAFF. The CDR3 nucleotides read TGTGCCAGCAGCCCAAGGACAGGGACTTTAATTTCTGAAGCTTTCTTT.